This entry describes one TCR beta chain. What it binds is unknown. Trimming cost V 1 base and J 1 base, with 7 bases left between them. The CDR3 covers 14 residues. Germline V gives CDR1 LGHNA, CDR2 YSLEER. This entry belongs to a study of CD8 T cells in ankylosing spondylitis. Points from the study as a whole: Within peripheral blood, clones linked to disease were CD8+ and relatively rare. Researchers reportedly found disease-linked clones significantly enriched in matched ankylosing spondylitis synovial fluid. In ankylosing spondylitis blood, a motif of about eight highly homologous TCR beta variants appeared characteristic.

Making use of molecular barcodes, quantitative 5'-RACE generated TCR beta libraries. MiXCR was run by TCRdb on the 5' RACE reads, yielding one entry per CDR3 protein. The sample includes hundreds of thousands of distinct CDR3 sequences, roughly 10% of them seen just once. The specimen was blood, either unsorted or a sorted T cell fraction (not recorded which). The rearrangement links TRBV4-3 to TRBJ1-1, with a tentative D call TRBD1 (5 bases). This clonotype was sampled from a male donor with ankylosing spondylitis. The CDR3 bases are TGCGCCAGCAGCCAAGTCCAGGGGAACACTGAAGCTTTCTTT. It codes for CASSQVQGNTEAFF.